The T cell receptor beta chain under discussion was sequenced for a study of blood T cell repertoires in COVID-19. Study-wide context: Acute-phase and convalescent COVID-19 samples originated in the United States, Italy and Spain. Sources were T cells, B-cell-depleted T cells, or PBMCs; the material itself was cDNA or gDNA.

Original processing notes: Estimated nucleated cell counts came from reference gene primer amplification. Profiling relied on immunoSEQ multiplex PCR, and the TCRdb table lists in-frame clones only, not all of them. V and J calls and clone size are copied from that table; D and trimming were computed from the DNA. This sample has about 190,000 clones, with roughly 78% found just once. Germline values: CDR1 DFQATT, CDR2 SNEGSKA (reference sequence). V lost 3 bases and J 3 bases, leaving 14 bases between the germline ends. CDR3 size: 14 residues. The sample taken for sequencing was peripheral blood. This receptor was identified in a woman of 80 years or more with active or convalescent COVID-19. The V and J genes are TRBV20-1 and TRBJ1-2; TRBD1 might be the D (5 bases). CDR3 protein: CSASFSGLDYGYTF. The CDR3 DNA is TGCAGTGCTAGTTTTTCGGGACTTGACTATGGCTACACCTTC.